Listed here are 30 T cell receptor beta chains from one sample, sequenced in a study of control samples from healthy donors and cancer patients. TCRdb's copy holds only in-frame clones and misses some; the assay was immunoSEQ multiplex PCR. The table has about 61,000 clones, almost 90% seen once. The specimen sequenced was PBMCs. Source of these receptors: a man in his 60s with colorectal cancer.

This chain uses TRBV11-2 with TRBJ1-2, with D hard to call. The CDR3 is 16 residues long. Germline values: CDR1 SGHAT, CDR2 FQNNGV. With 5 bases removed from V and 4 bases from J, the gap between germline ends came to 20 bases. CDR3 loop: CASSPLDPRRGYGYTF. In DNA form, the CDR3 reads TGTGCCAGCAGCCCCTTAGACCCCCGCAGAGGCTATGGCTACACCTTC.

The gene calls are TRBV15 and TRBJ1-4, with 7 bases lining up with TRBD1. This CDR3 has 15 amino acids. From germline, CDR1 is LNHNV and CDR2 YYDKDF (reference sequence). The junction had 10 bases not matched to a gene; V was cut back by 2 bases and J by 10 bases. The CDR3 DNA follows: TGTGCCACCAGCAGACAGACAGGGACTACTGTAAAACTGTTTTTT. Amino acid sequence: CATSRQTGTTVKLFF.

CDR3 sequence: CATSRAQGTNEKLFF. The CDR3 region has the DNA TGTGCCACCAGCAGAGCCCAGGGGACTAATGAAAAACTGTTTTTT. This chain uses TRBV15 with TRBJ1-4, with D possibly TRBD1 on 6 matching bases. CDR3 length: 15 amino acids. Trimming left V 1 base short and J 2 bases short, with 8 bases between. Germline CDR1 and CDR2: LNHNV and YYDKDF (reference sequence). Combining the CDR3 with reference TRBV15 and TRBJ1-4 gives the whole variable domain DAMVIQNPRYQVTQFGKPVTLSCSQTLNHNVMYWYQQKSSQAPKLLFHYYDKDFNNEADTPDNFQSRRPNTSFCFLDIRSPGLGDTAMYLCATSRAQGTNEKLFFGSGTQLSVL.

This sequence joins TRBV3-1 (or the pseudogene TRBV3-2) and TRBJ1-1; no definite D call. The ends were cut back, 0 bases at V and 10 bases at J, with 9 bases in the middle. The CDR3 is 12 residues long. The germline V gene has CDR1 LGHDT and CDR2 YNNKEL (reference sequence). As DNA, the CDR3 is TGTGCCAGCAGCCAAGACATGGGGAGAGCTTTCTTT. It specifies CASSQDMGRAFF.

This chain connects TRBV7-9 to TRBJ1-3, with 7 bases lining up with TRBD1. The junction had 12 bases not matched to a gene; V was cut back by 6 bases and J by 4 bases. Germline lookup yields CDR1 SEHNR and CDR2 FQNEAQ (reference sequence). The CDR3 totals 16 residues. The CDR3 sequence: CASSFTGQAGGNTIYF. For the CDR3, the DNA is TGTGCCAGCAGTTTCACAGGACAGGCCGGAGGAAACACCATATATTTT.

The gene calls are TRBV18 and TRBJ1-4; possibly TRBD1 for D (5 bases). There are 17 residues in the CDR3. Trimming stripped 5 bases from V and 3 bases from J, with 19 bases between. In germline, CDR1 is KGHSH, CDR2 LQKENI. CDR3 loop: CASSSAEGALANEKLFF. The CDR3, as DNA: TGTGCCAGCTCATCAGCCGAAGGGGCGCTGGCTAATGAAAAACTGTTTTTT.

V usage is TRBV5-5 and J usage is TRBJ1-2; D remains ambiguous. CDR1 is SGHKS and CDR2 is YYEKEE in the germline V gene (reference sequence). The CDR3 is made up of 14 amino acids. Trimming shortened V by 0 bases and J by 4 bases, and 10 bases separated the two germline ends. In DNA, the CDR3 is TGTGCCAGCAGCTTGGGAGGAGCCTTCTATGGCTACACCTTC. Protein product: CASSLGGAFYGYTF. The full variable domain, in which reference TRBV5-5 and TRBJ1-2 provide the parts outside the CDR3, is DAGVTQSPTHLIKTRGQQVTLRCSPISGHKSVSWYQQVLGQGPQFIFQYYEKEERGRGNFPDRFSARQFPNYSSELNVNALLLGDSALYLCASSLGGAFYGYTFGSGTRLTVV.

V usage is TRBV4-2 and J usage is TRBJ1-2; D remains ambiguous. Trimming cost V 3 bases and J 6 bases, with 5 bases left between them. The CDR3 is made up of 11 amino acids. Germline V gives CDR1 LGHNA, CDR2 YNFKEQ. The CDR3: CASSQADGYTF. Written as DNA, the CDR3 is TGTGCCAGCAGCCAGGCCGATGGCTACACCTTC.

This clone was seen only a few times. This chain connects TRBV6-2 or TRBV6-3 to TRBJ1-2; no clear D gene. The V end lost 5 bases, the J end lost 8 bases, and 12 bases lay between the germline ends. Germline CDR1 MNHEY, CDR2 SVGEGT. The length of the CDR3 is 12 residues. DNA of the CDR3: TGTGCCAGCAGTAGGACGGACTGGGGCTACACCTTC. This codes for CASSRTDWGYTF.

The chain employs TRBV5-1 and TRBJ1-5, with D hard to call. Germline CDR1 is SGHRS and CDR2 is YFSETQ. V gave up 0 bases and J gave up 2 bases, with 9 bases separating them. This CDR3 comprises 15 residues. CDR3 DNA: TGCGCCAGCAGCTTGGGCCCCGGGGGCAATCAGCCCCAGCATTTT. It codes for CASSLGPGGNQPQHF.

The chain combines TRBV11-3 with TRBJ2-7; 10 positions match TRBD1. The V gene end was trimmed by 2 bases and the J gene end by 5 bases; junction bases not matched to a gene: 6. Germline CDR1 SGHNT, CDR2 YENEEA. The length of the CDR3 is 15 residues. Here the CDR3 DNA reads TGTGCCAGCAGCTTACGTGGGGACAGGGGTCACGAGCAGTACTTC. Protein product: CASSLRGDRGHEQYF.

J is TRBJ2-2 and V is TRBV12-3 or TRBV12-4; the D gene is possibly TRBD2 (5 bases). Trimming shortened V by 7 bases and J by 1 base, and 7 bases separated the two germline ends. CDR3 length: 13 residues. The CDR3 bases are TGTGCCAGCATTCGGGGGAACACCGGGGAGCTGTTTTTT. It encodes CASIRGNTGELFF.

CDR3 sequence reads: CASSKGPTSLLNTGELFF. DNA for the CDR3: TGTGCCAGCAGCAAGGGGCCGACTAGTCTCCTCAACACCGGGGAGCTGTTTTTT. The V gene is TRBV21-1, the J gene TRBJ2-2; the table's D call, TRBD2, has no DNA check behind it. TRBV21-1 has pseudogene status. The length of the CDR3 is 18 residues.

The V call is TRBV9, the J call TRBJ2-7, with a tentative D call TRBD1 (6 bases). The CDR3 is 15 residues long. V was trimmed by 3 bases and J by 3 bases, leaving 16 bases between them. The germline gives CDR1 SGDLS, CDR2 YYNGEE. The CDR3 here is CASSGPHNRDYEQYF. Written as DNA, the CDR3 is TGTGCCAGCAGCGGCCCCCATAACAGGGACTACGAGCAGTACTTC.

The rearrangement joins TRBV9 to TRBJ2-1, with D perhaps matching TRBD1 (6 bases). The V and J ends lost 3 bases and 4 bases respectively, with 14 bases between them. The germline V gene has CDR1 SGDLS and CDR2 YYNGEE. This CDR3 spans 15 amino acids. In nucleotides, the CDR3 is TGTGCCAGCAGCGCAGGGGCCCAGGGGTACAATGAGCAGTTCTTC. This codes for CASSAGAQGYNEQFF.

This clone appeared once. The chain employs TRBV19 and TRBJ2-3, with 7 bases identical to TRBD2. The V gene end was trimmed by 5 bases and the J gene end by 6 bases; junction bases not matched to a gene: 14. In germline, CDR1 is LNHDA, CDR2 SQIVND (reference sequence). The CDR3 extends over 16 amino acids. CDR3 sequence reads: CASSPIAGPTGDTQYF. CDR3 sequence (DNA): TGTGCCAGTAGTCCGATAGCGGGCCCGACGGGGGATACGCAGTATTTT.

The V gene is TRBV6-5, the J gene TRBJ2-7; TRBD1 aligns across 8 bases. Looked up from germline, CDR1 is MNHEY and CDR2 is SVGAGI. V lost 6 bases and J lost 5; bases outside the gene matches: 3. CDR3 length: 12 residues. The CDR3 DNA is TGTGCCAGCAGCGGACAGGGCGACGAGCAGTACTTC. It codes for CASSGQGDEQYF.

The chain links TRBV2 to TRBJ2-2; D gene uncertain. Germline V gene lookup returns CDR1 SNHLY and CDR2 FYNNEI. Deletions cut 5 bases from V and 7 bases from J, with 14 bases between. The CDR3 covers 14 residues. Here the CDR3 DNA reads TGTGCCAGCAGTCTCGGCGCATTCATCGGGGAGCTGTTTTTT. It is translated as CASSLGAFIGELFF.

As concerns this clone: Other DNA variants within this sample encode the same CDR3. This sequence joins TRBV6-5 and TRBJ2-7; perhaps D is TRBD1 or TRBD2 (5 bases each). The germline V gene has CDR1 MNHEY and CDR2 SVGAGI. The CDR3 extends over 14 amino acids. V lost 5 bases and J 2 bases, leaving 13 bases between the germline ends. CDR3 nucleotide sequence: TGTGCCAGCAGTAGGACCGGGACCACCTACGAGCAGTACTTC. Its translation is CASSRTGTTYEQYF.

The sample holds one count of this clone. J is TRBJ1-5 and V is TRBV20-1; 8 nucleotides line up with TRBD1. There are 15 residues in the CDR3. The germline V gene has CDR1 DFQATT and CDR2 SNEGSKA (reference sequence). Unmatched junction bases numbered 7, after V lost 4 bases and J lost 2 bases. CDR3 DNA sequence: TGCAGTGCTACTGACAGGGGACGTCGCAATCAGCCCCAGCATTTT. It is translated as CSATDRGRRNQPQHF.

This clone has just a few counts. The V gene is TRBV6-1, the J gene TRBJ1-5, with D possibly TRBD1 on 6 matching bases. The CDR3 is 15 residues long. V was clipped by 0 bases and J by 5 bases, with 11 bases between them. Germline loops: CDR1 MNHNS, CDR2 SASEGT. The CDR3 sequence is CASSEALYRDQPQHF. In DNA, the CDR3 is TGTGCCAGCAGTGAAGCGCTTTACAGGGATCAGCCCCAGCATTTT.

This chain connects TRBV11-2 to TRBJ2-3; D is unclear. Trimming took off 1 base at V and 7 bases at J, with 6 bases between the two ends. Germline lookup yields CDR1 SGHAT and CDR2 FQNNGV. The CDR3 contains 12 residues. This CDR3 is CASSLVENTQYF. In DNA form, the CDR3 reads TGTGCCAGCAGCTTAGTCGAGAATACGCAGTATTTT.

V usage is TRBV11-1 and J usage is TRBJ2-1, with TRBD1 matching over 7 bases. There are 15 residues in the CDR3. Per germline, CDR1 SGHAT and CDR2 FQDESV (reference sequence). Trimming at V came to 4 bases and at J to 6 bases, leaving 9 bases not matched to a gene. The CDR3 loop is CASSSPQTGANEQFF. In nucleotides, the CDR3 is TGTGCCAGCAGCTCCCCGCAAACAGGGGCCAATGAGCAGTTCTTC.

This chain links TRBV19 with TRBJ1-1; D gene unclear. The CDR3 loop spans 12 amino acids. Germline V gives CDR1 LNHDA, CDR2 SQIVND (reference sequence). The V gene lost 6 bases and the J gene lost 3 bases, with 8 bases spanning the gap. The CDR3, as DNA: TGTGCCAGTAGCTTGGGGTACACTGAAGCTTTCTTT. Translation gives CASSLGYTEAFF.

V is TRBV9 and J is TRBJ1-1; 7 positions agree with TRBD1. The CDR3 runs to 14 residues. The germline gives CDR1 SGDLS, CDR2 YYNGEE. Trimming cost V 3 bases and J 5 bases; bases outside gene matches: 7. The CDR3: CASSASRQGTEAFF. CDR3 nucleotide sequence: TGTGCCAGCAGCGCCTCAAGACAGGGTACTGAAGCTTTCTTT.

The chain joins TRBV4-1 to TRBJ2-1; 7 bases map to TRBD2. This CDR3 comprises 12 residues. Germline V gene data show CDR1 as MGHRA and CDR2 as YSYEKL. Unmatched junction bases numbered 0, after V lost 4 bases and J lost 6 bases. CDR3 amino acids: CASSPSGNEQFF. CDR3 nucleotides: TGCGCCAGCAGCCCTAGCGGCAATGAGCAGTTCTTC.

The V gene is TRBV3-1 (or the pseudogene TRBV3-2), the J gene TRBJ2-3; D uncertain. V was trimmed by 3 bases and J by 0 bases, leaving 4 bases between them. Germline CDR1 reads LGHDT; CDR2 reads YNNKEL (reference sequence). CDR3 length: 13 amino acids. The CDR3: CASSQRSTDTQYF. The CDR3 DNA is TGTGCCAGCAGCCAGCGCAGCACAGATACGCAGTATTTT.

The V call is TRBV21-1, the J call TRBJ2-2. TRBV21-1 is an annotated pseudogene. The CDR3 contains 16 residues. CDR3 loop: CASSKLFRGRDRGAVF. The DNA of the CDR3 is TGTGCCAGCAGCAAACTTTTCCGGGGCAGGGATCGGGGAGCTGTTTTT.

This clone was observed once. The chain is built from TRBV5-1 and TRBJ1-6; weak D call: TRBD1 (5 bases). V dropped 8 bases and J dropped 8 bases, with 14 bases sitting between them. The CDR3 covers 13 residues. The V gene's germline CDR1 is SGHRS and CDR2 YFSETQ. The CDR3 bases are TGCGCCAGTAAGACAGAGATGGATTCACCCCTCCACTTT. Translating gives CASKTEMDSPLHF.

This clone is medium-sized by share. V and J are TRBV11-1 and TRBJ2-5; no clear D gene. CDR3 length: 14 amino acids. CDR1 is SGHAT and CDR2 is FQDESV in the germline V gene (reference sequence). The ends were cut back, 1 base at V and 5 bases at J, with 11 bases in the middle. As DNA, the CDR3 is TGTGCCAGCAGCTTAGAGGTTTCTAAGGAGACCCAGTACTTC. Residues: CASSLEVSKETQYF.